This TCR beta chain was captured by sequencing in a study of OX40 agonist ivuxolimab in advanced cancers. Regarding the research as a whole: Ivuxolimab, which targeted the costimulatory receptor OX40 (CD134), was an agonistic, fully human IgG2 monoclonal antibody. Intravenous ivuxolimab was administered to patients every 2 weeks at six dose levels: 0.01, 0.1, 0.3, 1.5, 3 and 10 mg/kg. Of the approximately 53 patients in dose escalation, some 19 had hepatocellular carcinoma, some 15 had melanoma, 9 had renal cell carcinoma and 9 had head and neck cancer. A male proportion of roughly 85% and a mean age of roughly 55 years, ranging from roughly 20 to 80, were recorded for the dose-escalation cohort. Prior anti-PD-1, anti-PD-L1 or anti-CTLA-4 therapy was permitted, and 30% to 45% of dose-escalation patients had received checkpoint inhibitors. Partial responses occurred in three dose-escalation patients, of whom one had hepatocellular carcinoma and two had cutaneous melanoma. The point of sequencing TCRbeta in the periphery was to test whether ivuxolimab changed TCR sequence diversity and drove clonal T-cell expansion. The monotherapy dose-escalation portion (N of about 47 patients) of the phase I ivuxolimab trial is reported in the paper.

General conclusions and limits of the study: After ivuxolimab, CD8+ T cells had more expanded clones than CD4+ T cells on average. The antigen specificity of the peripheral T cells that underwent clonal expansion was not determined. Low levels of normalized T-cell clonal expansion were also seen in some patients who did not respond. Partial responders in the 0.1-3.0 mg/kg groups had among the lowest normalized peripheral clonal expansion, especially among CD8+ T cells. At doses from 0.1 to 3.0 mg/kg, clonal expansion was seen in both CD4+ and CD8+ blood T cells between baseline and week 6.

This clone has only one observation. Its antigen target is currently unknown. Base qualities are not recorded, but no much larger clone differs from it by a single base. To sequence the TCRbeta CDR3 region, genomic DNA was isolated from the sorted cells. The immunoSEQ Assay was used for sequencing of TCRbeta CDR3 regions. Not all clones reach the TCRdb copy of this immuneACCESS table, which keeps in-frame sequences only. Checked studies attribute under half of the gap to unresolved V genes and leave the rest unexplained. In this sample the table shows more than 30,000 clones, 70% to 90% of which occur a single time. 2% to 2.5% of the sample goes to the ten largest clones. The cysteine opens and the phenylalanine closes a CDR3 of 16 amino acids. The kept DNA is CDR3 alone, 48 bases in frame from the first base. Relative to germline, V is missing 4 bases and J is missing 4 bases, with 7 bases of the junction outside any gene match. Looking up the germline V gene yields CDR1 MGHDK and CDR2 SYGVNS.

Patients with a history of autoimmune disease or receiving systemic immunosuppression were excluded from the trial. Peripheral blood for TCR sequencing was collected from all dose cohorts at baseline, on cycle 4 day 1, and on cycle 7 day 1. The samples were taken from a phase I, first-in-human, multicenter, open-label dose-escalation trial of ivuxolimab. Adults with locally advanced or metastatic head and neck squamous cell, hepatocellular, melanoma or renal cell carcinoma were enrolled in the trial. CD4+ and CD8+ T cells were sorted separately from peripheral blood before TCR sequencing. Sequenced material: CD4+ or CD8+ T cells sorted from blood, taken in a trial of the OX40 agonist ivuxolimab. This TCR was sampled from an adult with an advanced solid tumor such as melanoma, head and neck, liver or kidney cancer. The V gene is TRBV25-1 and the J gene is TRBJ1-2, with TRBD1 matching 12 junction bases. In nucleotides, the sequence is TGTGCCAGCAGTGCCCCCGGGACAGGGGGCCTCTATGGCTACACCTTC. Protein translation: CASSAPGTGGLYGYTF.